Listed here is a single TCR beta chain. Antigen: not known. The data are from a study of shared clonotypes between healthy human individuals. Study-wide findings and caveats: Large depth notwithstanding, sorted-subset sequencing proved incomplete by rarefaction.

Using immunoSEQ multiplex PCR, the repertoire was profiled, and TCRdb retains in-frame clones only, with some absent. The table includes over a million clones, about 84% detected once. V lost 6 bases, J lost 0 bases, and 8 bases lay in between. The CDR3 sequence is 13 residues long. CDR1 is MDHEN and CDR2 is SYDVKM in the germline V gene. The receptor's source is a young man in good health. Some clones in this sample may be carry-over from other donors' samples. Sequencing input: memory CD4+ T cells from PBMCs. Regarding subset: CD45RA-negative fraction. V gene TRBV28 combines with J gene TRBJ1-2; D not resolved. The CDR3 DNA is TGTGCCAGCAGGGAGACGGCTAACTATGGCTACACCTTC. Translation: CASRETANYGYTF.